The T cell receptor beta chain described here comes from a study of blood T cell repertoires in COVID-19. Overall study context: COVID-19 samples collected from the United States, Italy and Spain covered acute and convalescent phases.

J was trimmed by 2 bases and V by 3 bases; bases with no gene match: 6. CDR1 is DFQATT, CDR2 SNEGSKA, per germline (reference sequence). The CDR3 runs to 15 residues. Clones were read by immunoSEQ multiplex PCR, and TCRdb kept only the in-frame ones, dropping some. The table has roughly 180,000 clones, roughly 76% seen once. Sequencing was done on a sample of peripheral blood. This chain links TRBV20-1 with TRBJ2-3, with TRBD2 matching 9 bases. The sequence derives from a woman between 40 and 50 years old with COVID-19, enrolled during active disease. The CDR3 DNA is TGCAGTGCTAGTAATAGACTAGCGGACACAGATACGCAGTATTTT. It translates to CSASNRLADTDTQYF.